Listed below are T cell receptor beta chains from one sample, sequenced in a study of T cells in tumors after PD-1 blockade. Profiling relied on immunoSEQ multiplex PCR, and the TCRdb table lists in-frame clones only, not all of them. Of 14,000 to 15,000 clones listed, almost 85% are singletons. The material was PBMCs, obtained after anti-PD-1 treatment. Every receptor here comes from a human donor with basal cell carcinoma. The CDR3 runs from the conserved cysteine through the conserved F or W. Each record gives: clone size, D gene, V gene, J gene, CDR3 protein, CDR3 DNA. The D gene is left open where the match is weak. Clone size, where shown, is once, few, many, or a class for clones that have expanded.

size: NA
D: NA
V: TRBV6-4
J: TRBJ1-3
CDR3: CASSDGRAPILNGIYF
DNA: TGTGCCAGCAGTGACGGGAGGGCCCCTATTTTGAATGGTATATATTTT

size: few
D: TRBD2
V: TRBV25-1
J: TRBJ2-7
CDR3: CASSALTSGSYEQYF
DNA: TGTGCCAGCAGCGCCCTCACTAGCGGGTCCTACGAGCAGTACTTC

size: NA
D: TRBD2
V: TRBV2
J: TRBJ2-3
CDR3: CASIGSSGSLPDTQYF
DNA: TGTGCCAGCATTGGTTCTAGCGGGAGCCTCCCAGATACGCAGTATTTT

size: once
D: TRBD1
V: TRBV18
J: TRBJ1-3
CDR3: CASSPMGQHGSGNTIYF
DNA: TGTGCCAGCTCACCGATGGGACAGCATGGCTCTGGAAACACCATATATTTT

size: NA
D: NA
V: TRBV9
J: TRBJ2-1
CDR3: CASSVGSAREQFF
DNA: TGTGCCAGCAGCGTAGGCTCCGCACGTGAGCAGTTCTTC

size: NA
D: NA
V: TRBV2
J: TRBJ2-1
CDR3: CARCDGGGRVGSSYNEQFF
DNA: TGTGCCCGCTGTGATGGGGGGGGGCGGGTGGGGAGCTCCTACAATGAGCAGTTCTTC

size: NA
D: NA
V: TRBV3-1/TRBV3-2
J: TRBJ1-5
CDR3: CASSQIDGGQPQHF
DNA: TGTGCCAGCAGCCAGATCGACGGGGGACAGCCCCAGCATTTT

size: NA
D: NA
V: TRBV2
J: TRBJ2-1
CDR3: CASSRGWDEQFF
DNA: TGTGCCAGCAGTCGGGGTTGGGATGAGCAGTTCTTC

size: once
D: TRBD2
V: TRBV2
J: TRBJ2-1
CDR3: CPPSDGGARVGSSYNEQFF
DNA: TGTCCCCCCAGTGACGGGGGGGCGCGGGTGGGGAGCTCCTACAATGAGCAGTTCTTC

size: NA
D: TRBD2
V: TRBV18
J: TRBJ2-7
CDR3: CASSPQLAGGDEQYF
DNA: TGTGCCAGCTCACCACAACTAGCGGGAGGGGACGAGCAGTACTTC

size: NA
D: NA
V: TRBV19
J: TRBJ2-7
CDR3: CARRGKSSYEQYF
DNA: TGTGCCCGGCGGGGCAAGAGCTCCTACGAGCAGTACTTC

size: NA
D: NA
V: TRBV7-3
J: TRBJ2-5
CDR3: CASSVSRRETQYF
DNA: TGTGCCAGCAGCGTAAGCCGAAGGGAGACCCAGTACTTC

size: NA
D: NA
V: TRBV2
J: TRBJ2-1
CDR3: CASCDGWGRVGSSYNEQFF
DNA: TGTGCCAGCTGTGATGGGTGGGGGCGGGTGGGGAGCTCCTACAATGAGCAGTTCTTC

size: NA
D: TRBD1
V: TRBV5-1
J: TRBJ2-2
CDR3: CASSLATGTAAGELFF
DNA: TGCGCCAGCAGCTTGGCTACCGGGACAGCTGCCGGGGAGCTGTTTTTT

size: NA
D: TRBD1
V: TRBV6-5
J: TRBJ2-7
CDR3: CASTRSGTGSYEQYF
DNA: TGTGCCAGCACCCGATCTGGGACAGGGTCCTACGAGCAGTACTTC

size: NA
D: TRBD2
V: TRBV5-6
J: TRBJ2-5
CDR3: CASSIGLAVERVRETQYF
DNA: TGTGCCAGCAGCATAGGACTAGCGGTGGAAAGGGTACGGGAGACCCAGTACTTC

size: NA
D: TRBD1
V: TRBV19
J: TRBJ1-1
CDR3: CASSKGDRDMRTEAFF
DNA: TGTGCCAGTAGTAAGGGGGACAGGGACATGAGGACTGAAGCTTTCTTT

size: NA
D: TRBD2
V: TRBV4-2
J: TRBJ2-3
CDR3: CASSQGAGGETDTQYF
DNA: TGTGCCAGCAGCCAAGGGGCGGGAGGGGAGACAGATACGCAGTATTTT

size: NA
D: TRBD2
V: TRBV10-1
J: TRBJ2-1
CDR3: CASSESGLAGEQFF
DNA: TGCGCCAGCAGTGAGTCAGGACTAGCGGGGGAGCAGTTCTTC

size: medium-sized
D: NA
V: TRBV7-2
J: TRBJ2-3
CDR3: CASSPGTVMPDTQYF
DNA: TGTGCCAGCAGCCCCGGGACGGTCATGCCAGATACGCAGTATTTT

size: NA
D: NA
V: TRBV24-1
J: TRBJ2-3
CDR3: CNPDTQYF
DNA: TGTAACCCAGATACGCAGTATTTT

size: NA
D: NA
V: TRBV2
J: TRBJ2-4
CDR3: CASTPGRLGVNIQYF
DNA: TGTGCCAGCACCCCCGGACGTCTCGGGGTAAACATTCAGTACTTC

size: once
D: NA
V: TRBV12-3/TRBV12-4
J: TRBJ1-1
CDR3: CASIFGWNTEAFF
DNA: TGTGCCAGCATCTTCGGATGGAACACTGAAGCTTTCTTT

size: NA
D: TRBD1
V: TRBV5-1
J: TRBJ1-3
CDR3: CASSWDREGNTIYF
DNA: TGCGCCAGCAGCTGGGACAGGGAAGGAAACACCATATATTTT

size: NA
D: NA
V: TRBV5-1
J: TRBJ2-7
CDR3: CASSLGGYEQYF
DNA: TGCGCCAGCAGCTTGGGAGGCTACGAGCAGTACTTC

size: NA
D: TRBD1
V: TRBV5-6
J: TRBJ1-6
CDR3: CASSSVRGLDSPLHF
DNA: TGTGCCAGCAGCTCGGTGAGGGGGCTCGATTCACCCCTCCACTTT

size: NA
D: TRBD2
V: TRBV7-2
J: TRBJ2-3
CDR3: CASSLQGLAGGADTQYF
DNA: TGTGCCAGCAGCTTACAGGGACTAGCGGGGGGAGCAGATACGCAGTATTTT

size: NA
D: NA
V: TRBV27
J: TRBJ1-1
CDR3: CASSLRQDRSVHTEAFF
DNA: TGTGCCAGCAGTTTACGACAGGACCGGTCGGTTCACACTGAAGCTTTCTTT

size: NA
D: TRBD1
V: TRBV9
J: TRBJ1-4
CDR3: CASSVGQGARIEKLFF
DNA: TGTGCCAGCAGCGTAGGGCAGGGGGCGCGGATTGAAAAACTGTTTTTT

size: NA
D: NA
V: TRBV11-3
J: TRBJ2-1
CDR3: CASSPRRGIGINEQFF
DNA: TGTGCCAGCAGCCCTAGACGGGGTATTGGGATCAATGAGCAGTTCTTC

size: few
D: TRBD1
V: TRBV5-4
J: TRBJ1-2
CDR3: CASSLGPGQGGYGYTF
DNA: TGTGCCAGCAGCTTGGGACCGGGACAGGGTGGCTATGGCTACACCTTC